The next 11 T cell receptor beta chains were all read from a single sample in a study of cytomegalovirus exposure and HLA in healthy donors. Use of 60 Vbeta and 13 Jbeta primers characterized the PCR. Method: immunoSEQ multiplex PCR; TCRdb's copy keeps in-frame clones and lacks some. The data contain 130,000 to 150,000 clones, roughly 70% of them seen just once; the ten biggest clones take up 1.5% to 2%. The sequencing input was PBMCs. These receptors all stem from a woman in her forties in good health and CMV-seronegative.

The chain uses TRBV6-5 and TRBJ2-3; 7 nucleotides agree with TRBD2. There are 15 residues in the CDR3. The ends lost 3 bases at V and 0 bases at J; junction bases unmatched: 3. Germline values: CDR1 MNHEY, CDR2 SVGAGI. The CDR3 DNA follows: TGTGCCAGCAGTTATGGGGAGGGTAGCACAGATACGCAGTATTTT. It encodes CASSYGEGSTDTQYF.

As regards this clone: One end of the junction is discordant with germline, which a read error may explain. V and J are TRBV7-9 and TRBJ2-7; the D gene is possibly TRBD1 (6 bases). Germline V CDR1 and CDR2: SEHNR, FQNEAQ (reference sequence). The CDR3 spans 14 residues. For the CDR3, the DNA is TGTTCCAGCAGCTTAGGTGTCAGGGGTTACGAGCAGTACTTC. This translates into CSSSLGVRGYEQYF.

The genes are TRBV4-1 and TRBJ2-3; D not certain. The CDR3 runs to 17 residues. Germline V gene sequence: CDR1 MGHRA, CDR2 YSYEKL. V was clipped by 0 bases and J by 2 bases, with 15 bases between them. The DNA for the CDR3 is TGCGCCAGCAGCCAAGAGTCCCCCTCTCTCTTCACAGATACGCAGTATTTT. As protein: CASSQESPSLFTDTQYF.

The chain combines TRBV9 with TRBJ2-3; D ambiguous. Trimming shortened V by 3 bases and J by 3 bases, and 8 bases separated the two germline ends. CDR1 is SGDLS, CDR2 YYNGEE, per germline. The CDR3 has 13 amino acids. CDR3 nucleotides: TGTGCCAGCAGCGAGAGACTGACAGATACGCAGTATTTT. It specifies CASSERLTDTQYF.

The chain combines TRBV9 with TRBJ1-3; 8 nucleotides align to TRBD1. The V gene end was trimmed by 3 bases and the J gene end by 0 bases; junction bases not matched to a gene: 5. CDR3 size: 16 residues. Per germline, CDR1 SGDLS and CDR2 YYNGEE. The CDR3 sequence is CASSAGTGHSGNTIYF. CDR3 nucleotides: TGTGCCAGCAGCGCCGGGACAGGACACTCTGGAAACACCATATATTTT.

V is TRBV5-5 and J is TRBJ1-5; D call uncertain. V was cut by 4 bases and J by 5 bases, with 10 bases left in between. Germline CDR1 SGHKS, CDR2 YYEKEE (reference sequence). The CDR3 loop spans 13 amino acids. The CDR3 here is CASSPAGYQPQHF. CDR3 DNA: TGTGCCAGCAGCCCGGCGGGGTATCAGCCCCAGCATTTT. The full variable domain, rest sourced from reference TRBV5-5 and TRBJ1-5, is DAGVTQSPTHLIKTRGQQVTLRCSPISGHKSVSWYQQVLGQGPQFIFQYYEKEERGRGNFPDRFSARQFPNYSSELNVNALLLGDSALYLCASSPAGYQPQHFGDGTRLSIL.

The genes are TRBV11-2 and TRBJ2-2; D is perhaps TRBD1 (5 bases). This CDR3 has 16 amino acids. Germline lookup yields CDR1 SGHAT and CDR2 FQNNGV. Deletions cut 1 base from V and 0 bases from J, with 9 bases between. The CDR3 sequence is CASSLVSGTNTGELFF. CDR3 nucleotides: TGTGCCAGCAGCTTAGTGTCAGGGACGAACACCGGGGAGCTGTTTTTT.

The chain joins TRBV15 to TRBJ1-2, with a weak D call TRBD1 (6 bases). This CDR3 region has 15 residues. Germline-derived CDR1 and CDR2 are LNHNV and YYDKDF (reference sequence). V was shortened by 0 bases and J by 8 bases, with 16 bases between the two germline ends. The CDR3 here is CATSRERDRWRGYTF. CDR3 bases: TGTGCCACCAGCAGAGAACGCGACAGGTGGAGGGGCTACACCTTC.

The chain employs TRBV30 and TRBJ2-7; D remains ambiguous. The CDR3 is 15 residues long. Germline-derived CDR1 and CDR2 are GTSNPN and SVGIG (reference sequence). Trimming removed 0 bases from V and 2 bases from J, with 14 bases in between. The CDR3 sequence is CAWSVRELVPYEQYF. The CDR3 DNA sequence: TGTGCCTGGAGTGTACGAGAACTCGTACCCTACGAGCAGTACTTC.

This chain links TRBV6-5 with TRBJ2-1; 8 bases are shared with TRBD1. Germline loops: CDR1 MNHEY, CDR2 SVGAGI. After removal of 6 bases from V and 9 bases from J, the junction contained 4 bases not matched to a gene. The CDR3 loop spans 12 amino acids. The CDR3 sequence is CASSWTGSEQFF. The CDR3, as DNA: TGTGCCAGCAGCTGGACAGGGAGTGAGCAGTTCTTC.

This clone was seen only once. The V gene is TRBV30, the J gene TRBJ1-5, with 7 bases matching TRBD1. The CDR3 runs 14 residues. Germline V CDR1 and CDR2: GTSNPN, SVGIG (reference sequence). Trimming cost V 3 bases and J 6 bases; bases outside gene matches: 8. The CDR3 spells CAWSERGQSQPQHF. CDR3 coding DNA: TGTGCCTGGAGCGAAAGGGGGCAAAGTCAGCCCCAGCATTTT.